This entry lists 21 T cell receptor beta chains sequenced from one sample in a study of blood T cells in healthy people across ages (dated by TCRdb to the mid-2010s). Library creation used 5' RACE. TCRdb lists the instrument as Illumina HiSeq 2500. The second PCR ran for about 7 to 11 cycles and used a J-beta primer mix along with a sample-barcoded 5' primer. The public reads were reanalyzed by TCRdb: fastp trimming at Q25, MiXCR alignment, in-frame beta chains only. Each entry is one CDR3 protein sequence, shown with its most common DNA and genes. This sample has more than 1,000,000 distinct CDR3 sequences in its table, and 20% to 25% of those were observed once. The top ten clones comprise approximately 0.75% of the sample. Another study also made use of these data, one on T cells of mothers and their children.

Source material: blood. These receptors all stem from a girl between 2 and 10 years old in good health.

The chain links TRBV21-1 to TRBJ2-7. TRBV21-1 is a documented pseudogene. The CDR3 is made up of 16 amino acids. The CDR3 protein is CASSKARDQWVYEQYF. CDR3 nucleotide sequence: TGTGCCAGCAGCAAAGCGCGAGACCAATGGGTCTACGAGCAGTACTTC.

This clonotype was seen more than once but under ten times. This rearrangement joins TRBV6-5 to TRBJ2-3; D might be TRBD2 (6 bases). CDR3 length equals 18 residues. V lost 1 base to trimming and J lost 2 bases, with 19 bases between them. Germline CDR1 MNHEY, CDR2 SVGAGI. In DNA form, the CDR3 reads TGTGCCAGCAGTTACTTGAGGGACTCCCCTCCCCTCACAGATACGCAGTATTTT. This gives the protein CASSYLRDSPPLTDTQYF.

The chain recombines TRBV9 with TRBJ2-5; tentatively, D is TRBD2 (6 bases). The CDR3 is 16 amino acids. Trimming took off 0 bases at V and 2 bases at J, with 14 bases between the two ends. CDR1 is SGDLS and CDR2 is YYNGEE in the germline V gene. This CDR3 is CASSVAPTRSQETQYF. For the CDR3, the DNA is TGTGCCAGCAGCGTAGCCCCGACTAGGTCGCAAGAGACCCAGTACTTC. The full variable domain, in which reference TRBV9 and TRBJ2-5 provide the parts outside the CDR3, is DSGVTQTPKHLITATGQRVTLRCSPRSGDLSVYWYQQSLDQGLQFLIQYYNGEERAKGNILERFSAQQFPDLHSELNLSSLELGDSALYFCASSVAPTRSQETQYFGPGTRLLVL.

This clonotype was seen a handful of times. The chain links TRBV7-2 to TRBJ2-1, with D maybe TRBD1 (6 bases). Germline V gene lookup returns CDR1 SGHTA and CDR2 FQGNSA. This CDR3 contains 16 residues. Trimming removed 2 bases at V and 0 bases at J, with 11 bases between. DNA of the CDR3: TGTGCCAGCAGCTTAACGGGACAAATCTCCTACAATGAGCAGTTCTTC. Residues: CASSLTGQISYNEQFF.

This clonotype has more than one count but fewer than ten. The chain carries TRBV2 and TRBJ2-1, with 8 nucleotides matching TRBD2. V shed 9 bases and J 4 bases; nucleotides not matched to a gene: 17. This CDR3 region has 17 residues. The germline V gene encodes CDR1 SNHLY and CDR2 FYNNEI. In nucleotides, the CDR3 is TGTGCCAGTTATACCTATGGGTCAGCGGGAGAGTACAATGAGCAGTTCTTC. Amino acids: CASYTYGSAGEYNEQFF.

This clonotype was seen a few times. This chain connects TRBV7-9 to TRBJ2-2; perhaps D is TRBD1 or TRBD2 (5 bases each). CDR1 and CDR2 (germline): SEHNR, FQNEAQ (reference sequence). Trimming took 2 bases from V and 6 from J, leaving 16 bases between them. This CDR3 spans 16 amino acids. The CDR3 protein is CASSLRRSMGAGELFF. The CDR3 DNA reads as TGTGCCAGCAGCTTAAGGAGAAGTATGGGGGCCGGGGAGCTGTTTTTT.

This clonotype has a handful of counts. V is TRBV5-6 and J is TRBJ2-5, with a tentative D call TRBD2 (5 bases). V lost 4 bases to trimming and J lost 6 bases, with 19 bases between them. The CDR3 spans 15 residues. Germline V lookup: CDR1 SGHDT, CDR2 YYEEEE. CDR3 nucleotides: TGTGCCAGCAGCCCCCTGTGGGAGATCGGAAAGACCCAGTACTTC. It is translated as CASSPLWEIGKTQYF.

This chain joins TRBV20-1 and TRBJ1-3; perhaps TRBD1 as D (5 bases). CDR1 is DFQATT and CDR2 is SNEGSKA in the germline V gene (reference sequence). With 0 bases removed from V and 7 bases from J, the gap between germline ends came to 16 bases. The CDR3 is 15 amino acids. The CDR3 bases are TGCAGTGCTAGAGATAGAGGGATATGGGGGAACACCATATATTTT. It is translated as CSARDRGIWGNTIYF.

The chain links TRBV4-3 to TRBJ2-1; D perhaps matches TRBD2 (5 bases). V was pared by 4 bases and J by 1 base, with 11 bases between. Germline V gives CDR1 LGHNA, CDR2 YSLEER. CDR3 size: 15 residues. This chain's CDR3 is CASSPTRTSYNEQFF. The CDR3 region has the DNA TGCGCCAGCAGCCCTACTAGGACTTCCTACAATGAGCAGTTCTTC.

CDR3 DNA: TGCGCCAGCAGCCCCAACAGGGGTTGGGGTAGTGAAAAACTGTTTTTT. This translates into CASSPNRGWGSEKLFF. The chain is built from TRBV4-3 and TRBJ1-4, with 7 nucleotides matching TRBD1. The CDR3 contains 16 residues. V was pared by 4 bases and J by 7 bases, with 12 bases of the junction left unmatched. Per the germline V gene, CDR1 is LGHNA and CDR2 is YSLEER.

This sequence joins TRBV7-2 and TRBJ2-7; possibly TRBD1 for D (5 bases). CDR1 is SGHTA and CDR2 is FQGNSA in the germline V gene. The CDR3 has 14 amino acids. Trimming cost V 5 bases and J 5 bases, with 16 bases left between them. The CDR3 coding sequence is TGTGCCAGCAGCCGATCAGGGTATGGCGACGAGCAGTACTTC. This translates into CASSRSGYGDEQYF.

This CDR3 reads CASSIRSGSQPQHF. DNA for the CDR3: TGTGCCAGTAGTATACGGTCAGGGAGTCAGCCCCAGCATTTT. The chain links TRBV19 to TRBJ1-5, with TRBD1 as a possible D gene (5 bases). Germline CDR1 LNHDA, CDR2 SQIVND (reference sequence). The CDR3 sequence is 14 residues long. V was clipped by 2 bases and J by 6 bases, with 11 bases between them. The variable domain in full, completed from reference TRBV19 and TRBJ1-5, reads DGGITQSPKYLFRKEGQNVTLSCEQNLNHDAMYWYRQDPGQGLRLIYYSQIVNDFQKGDIAEGYSVSREKKESFPLTVTSAQKNPTAFYLCASSIRSGSQPQHFGDGTRLSIL.

This chain joins TRBV6-2 or TRBV6-3 and TRBJ2-3; 7 bases agree with TRBD1. The CDR3 is made up of 15 amino acids. Losses at the gene ends were 2 bases for V and 5 bases for J; bases not matched to a gene: 7. The germline V gene encodes CDR1 MNHEY and CDR2 SVGEGT. Here the CDR3 reads CASSYQRDRKDTQYF. CDR3 bases: TGTGCCAGCAGTTACCAGAGGGACAGAAAAGATACGCAGTATTTT.

This chain joins TRBV4-1 and TRBJ1-1; D not resolved. The length of the CDR3 is 15 residues. Trimming left V 5 bases short and J 1 base short, with 14 bases between. Germline V gene data show CDR1 as MGHRA and CDR2 as YSYEKL. This chain's CDR3 is CASSESRLGNTEAFF. In DNA form, the CDR3 reads TGCGCCAGCAGCGAAAGTCGATTGGGGAACACTGAAGCTTTCTTT.

Only a few counts were recorded for this clonotype. The chain joins TRBV27 to TRBJ2-5; the match to TRBD2 covers 11 bases. The end of the DNA fits TRBJ2-7 better, so the J call may be wrong. Germline CDR1 reads MNHEY; CDR2 reads SMNVEV (reference sequence). The CDR3 is made up of 15 amino acids. For the CDR3, the DNA is TGTGCCAGCAGTTTATTCGGGACTAGCGGCTACGAGCAGTACTTC. It encodes CASSLFGTSGYEQYF.

V is TRBV7-8 and J is TRBJ2-1, with D perhaps matching TRBD1 or TRBD2 (5 bases each). The ends were cut back, 7 bases at V and 4 bases at J, with 14 bases in the middle. Looked up from germline, CDR1 is SGHVS and CDR2 is FQNEAQ. This CDR3 comprises 14 residues. The CDR3 DNA is TGTGCCAGCACCCGAAATGGGGGTTACAATGAGCAGTTCTTC. As protein: CASTRNGGYNEQFF. Variable domain in full (rest from reference TRBV7-8 and TRBJ2-1): GAGVSQSPRYKVAKRGQDVALRCDPISGHVSLFWYQQALGQGPEFLTYFQNEAQLDKSGLPSDRFFAERPEGSVSTLKIQRTQQEDSAVYLCASTRNGGYNEQFFGPGTRLTVL.

This clonotype occurred a few times. V usage is TRBV29-1 and J usage is TRBJ2-5; D tentatively fits TRBD1 or TRBD2 (5 bases each). The DNA end lines up better with TRBJ2-7; the J call may be wrong. This CDR3 spans 15 amino acids. The germline V gene encodes CDR1 SQVTM and CDR2 ANQGSEA. The CDR3 here is CSVAVTGSKGDEQYF. CDR3 bases: TGCAGCGTTGCTGTAACGGGGTCAAAAGGGGACGAGCAGTACTTC.

This clonotype showed up just a few times. The rearrangement links TRBV11-2 to TRBJ2-5, with D tentatively TRBD1 (5 bases). The germline V and J ends were trimmed by 2 bases and 13 bases, with 20 bases remaining between them. The CDR3 loop spans 14 amino acids. The germline CDR1 and CDR2 sequences are SGHAT and FQNNGV. Here the CDR3 reads CASSLSATASRWYF. CDR3 DNA sequence: TGTGCCAGCAGCTTAAGCGCGACAGCCTCCCGTTGGTACTTC.

V is TRBV4-2 and J is TRBJ2-1; no clear D. Germline lookup yields CDR1 LGHNA and CDR2 YNFKEQ. The ends were cut back, 0 bases at V and 4 bases at J, with 7 bases in the middle. The CDR3 sequence is 14 residues long. This CDR3 is CASSQEMGYNEQFF. CDR3 in DNA: TGTGCCAGCAGCCAAGAAATGGGATACAATGAGCAGTTCTTC.

This rearrangement joins TRBV6-1 to TRBJ2-5; D gene ambiguous. The CDR3 totals 12 residues. The V gene lost 1 base and the J gene lost 5 bases, with 5 bases spanning the gap. Germline loops: CDR1 MNHNS, CDR2 SASEGT. The CDR3 DNA reads as TGTGCCAGCAGTGAAGGGCCGGAGACCCAGTACTTC. The encoded protein is CASSEGPETQYF.

There are a few counts of this clonotype. At one end, the junction sequence differs from germline, possibly due to a read error. The chain carries TRBV7-8 and TRBJ1-5; D is perhaps TRBD1 (6 bases). Germline CDR1 and CDR2: SGHVS and FQNEAQ. The CDR3 spans 15 residues. The DNA of the CDR3 is TGTGCCAGCAGCTTAGTTCGGGGGGCAGGTCGGCCCCAGCACTTT. It translates to CASSLVRGAGRPQHF.